This T cell receptor beta chain was retrieved from a study of identical twins. Findings and caveats of the study: Invariant MAIT and iNKT cells are populations that could partly confound zero-insertion analyses.

The V end was cut by 4 bases, the J end by 6 bases, with 16 bases between. Germline V lookup: CDR1 LGHNA, CDR2 YSLEER. CDR3 length equals 15 residues. A word on this clonotype: Its cognate antigen is unknown.

Carrying unique molecular identifiers, the cDNA also gained a universal primer site through template switching. TCRdb fed the 5' RACE reads into MiXCR, producing one record per CDR3 protein. The data show some 500,000 distinct CDR3 sequences, 9.6% seen once. These data were likewise used in another study, on yellow fever vaccine responses in identical twins. From that paper: It has been reported that, in twins, the vaccine T cell response seemed partly convergent and partly personalized.

The sequence was obtained from a woman between 18 and 29 years old in good health. J is TRBJ2-1 and V is TRBV4-3; the D gene is possibly TRBD2 (5 bases). The sequenced sample was PBMCs. The CDR3 spells CASSPGLPGVNEQFF. The CDR3 nucleotides read TGCGCCAGCAGCCCTGGACTGCCCGGAGTCAATGAGCAGTTCTTC.